A selection of T cell receptor beta chains follows, all from one sample in a study of low-dose radiotherapy and immunotherapy resistance in tumors. One entry per CDR3 protein results from TCRdb running MiXCR on the reads. The sample has tens of thousands of distinct CDR3 sequences, roughly a sixth seen once. Sequences were derived from PBMCs, sampled before treatment. These receptors were taken from a male donor with prostate cancer. Each CDR3 is given with its conserved first and last residue.

V gene	CDR3 protein
TRBV7-2	CASSLATNEKLFF
TRBV12-3/TRBV12-4	CATSGTGPIHEQFF
TRBV15	CATSRGLINEQFF
TRBV30	CAWSRGVRDEQYF
TRBV20-1	CSARPASWTAGEQYF
TRBV15	CATSREGTQGHEQFF
TRBV13	CASSFRQGTYEQYF
TRBV25-1	CATALGTETQYF
TRBV12-3/TRBV12-4	CASSFTGGWGAFF
TRBV7-9	CASSLDPSSGEIF
TRBV29-1	CSAAGTGIYEQYF
TRBV24-1	CATSDYRQGSNQPQHF
TRBV5-4	CASSFGPNNEQFF
TRBV25-1	CASSEYGGVASYEQYF